This T cell receptor (beta chain) is from a study of T cells after yellow fever vaccination. General study findings and limits: Reappearing after the booster were most of the clones from primary vaccination (less than 98% CD4, 75% to 90% CD8). When the response was secondary, it was weaker but reached its peak faster, day 5 versus 15.

Conversion of TCR transcripts into cDNA relied on 5'RACE template switching, which added a universal primer site and UMIs. TCRdb fed the 5' RACE reads into MiXCR, producing one record per CDR3 protein. The sample lists 95,000 to 150,000 distinct CDR3 sequences, 8% to 10% seen once, with roughly 43% in the top ten. Germline V CDR1 and CDR2: SEHNR, FQNEAQ (reference sequence). V lost 5 bases to trimming and J lost 2 bases, with 15 bases between them. This CDR3 is 15 amino acids long. With respect to this clonotype: The antigen is not known.

The chain links TRBV7-9 to TRBJ2-5, with a possible D match to TRBD2 (6 bases). The sample was CD8+ T cells sorted from PBMCs, taken on the day of the yellow fever booster vaccination. This TCR was recovered from a man younger than 35 who received the YFV17D yellow fever vaccine. CDR3 sequence reads: CASSPRGGGQETQYF. Here the CDR3 DNA reads TGTGCCAGCAGCCCTAGGGGAGGAGGGCAAGAGACCCAGTACTTC. Together with reference TRBV7-9 and TRBJ2-5, the CDR3 gives the full variable domain: DTGVSQNPRHKITKRGQNVTFRCDPISEHNRLYWYRQTLGQGPEFLTYFQNEAQLEKSRLLSDRFSAERPKGSFSTLEIQRTEQGDSAMYLCASSPRGGGQETQYFGPGTRLLVL.